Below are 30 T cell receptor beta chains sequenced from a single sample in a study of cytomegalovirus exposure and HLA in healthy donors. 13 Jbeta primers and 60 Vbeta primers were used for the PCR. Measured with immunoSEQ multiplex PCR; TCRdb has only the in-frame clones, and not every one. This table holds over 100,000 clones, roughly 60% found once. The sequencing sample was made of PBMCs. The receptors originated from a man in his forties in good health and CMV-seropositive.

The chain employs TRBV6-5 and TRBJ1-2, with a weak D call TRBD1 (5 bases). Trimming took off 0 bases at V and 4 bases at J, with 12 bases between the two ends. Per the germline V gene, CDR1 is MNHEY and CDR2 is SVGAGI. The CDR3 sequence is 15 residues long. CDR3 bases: TGTGCCAGCAGTTACTCGATTGCCCAGGGCTATGGCTACACCTTC. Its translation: CASSYSIAQGYGYTF.

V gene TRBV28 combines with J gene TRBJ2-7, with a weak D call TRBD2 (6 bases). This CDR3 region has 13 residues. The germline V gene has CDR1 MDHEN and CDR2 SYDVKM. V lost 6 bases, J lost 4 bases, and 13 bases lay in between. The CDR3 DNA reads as TGTGCCAGCAGCGTAAAAGGAGGGTACGAGCAGTACTTC. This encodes CASSVKGGYEQYF.

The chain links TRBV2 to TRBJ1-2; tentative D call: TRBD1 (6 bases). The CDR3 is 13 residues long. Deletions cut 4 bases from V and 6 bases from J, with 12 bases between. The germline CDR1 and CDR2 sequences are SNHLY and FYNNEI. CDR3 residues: CASSGNRADGYTF. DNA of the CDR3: TGTGCCAGCAGTGGAAACAGGGCCGATGGCTACACCTTC. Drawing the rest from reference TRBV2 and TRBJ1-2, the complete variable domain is EPEVTQTPSHQVTQMGQEVILRCVPISNHLYFYWYRQILGQKVEFLVSFYNNEISEKSEIFDDQFSVERPDGSNFTLKIRSTKLEDSAMYFCASSGNRADGYTFGSGTRLTVV.

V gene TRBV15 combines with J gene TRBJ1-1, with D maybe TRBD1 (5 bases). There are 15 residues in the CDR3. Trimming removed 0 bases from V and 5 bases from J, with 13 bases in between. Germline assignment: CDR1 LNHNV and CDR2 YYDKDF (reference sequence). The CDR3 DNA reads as TGTGCCACCAGCAGAGATCGGTATGGGGGGACTGAAGCTTTCTTT. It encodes CATSRDRYGGTEAFF.

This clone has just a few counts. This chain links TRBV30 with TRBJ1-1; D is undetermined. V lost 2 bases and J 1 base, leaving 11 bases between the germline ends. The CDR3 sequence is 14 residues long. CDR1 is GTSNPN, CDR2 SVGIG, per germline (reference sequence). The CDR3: CAWSPRGKNTEAFF. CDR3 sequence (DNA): TGTGCCTGGAGTCCTCGGGGTAAGAACACTGAAGCTTTCTTT.

The CDR3 here is CASSRARTGRQPQHF. CDR3 coding DNA: TGTGCCAGCAGCAGAGCGAGGACTGGGCGTCAGCCCCAGCATTTT. The J gene is TRBJ1-5, the V gene TRBV28; D remains unclear. CDR3 size: 15 residues. V lost 6 bases, J lost 6 bases, and 18 bases lay in between. Germline-derived CDR1 and CDR2 are MDHEN and SYDVKM.

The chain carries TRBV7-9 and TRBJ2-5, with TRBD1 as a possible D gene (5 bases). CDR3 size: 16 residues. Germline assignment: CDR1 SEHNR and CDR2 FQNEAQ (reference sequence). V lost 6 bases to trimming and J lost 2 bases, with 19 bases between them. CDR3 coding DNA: TGTGCCAGCAGACAAGCCAGAACAGGAAATCAAGAGACCCAGTACTTC. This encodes CASRQARTGNQETQYF.

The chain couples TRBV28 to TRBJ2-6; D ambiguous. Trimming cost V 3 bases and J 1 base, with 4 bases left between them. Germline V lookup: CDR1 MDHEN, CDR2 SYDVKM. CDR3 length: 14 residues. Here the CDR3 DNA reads TGTGCCAGCAGTTTTATTTCTGGGGCCAACGTCCTGACTTTC. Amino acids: CASSFISGANVLTF.

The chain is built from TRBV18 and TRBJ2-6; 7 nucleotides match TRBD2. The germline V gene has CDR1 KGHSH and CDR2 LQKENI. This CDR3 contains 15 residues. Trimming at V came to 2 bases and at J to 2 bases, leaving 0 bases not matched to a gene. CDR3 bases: TGTGCCAGCTCACCAGCGGGAGCTGGGGCCAACGTCCTGACTTTC. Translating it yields CASSPAGAGANVLTF.

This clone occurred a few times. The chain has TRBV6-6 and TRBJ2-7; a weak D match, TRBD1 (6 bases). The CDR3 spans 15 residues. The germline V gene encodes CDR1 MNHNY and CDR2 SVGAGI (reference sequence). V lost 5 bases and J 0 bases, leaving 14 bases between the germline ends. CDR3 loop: CASSGATGYSYEQYF. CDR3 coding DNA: TGTGCCAGCAGTGGAGCGACAGGATACTCCTACGAGCAGTACTTC.

Here the CDR3 reads CASSLIGTGSHEQYF. The CDR3 DNA is TGTGCCAGCAGCTTGATAGGGACAGGGTCCCACGAGCAGTACTTC. The chain joins TRBV5-5 to TRBJ2-7; 9 bases fit TRBD1. The CDR3 covers 15 residues. The germline gives CDR1 SGHKS, CDR2 YYEKEE (reference sequence). The V gene end was trimmed by 1 base and the J gene end by 5 bases; junction bases not matched to a gene: 7.

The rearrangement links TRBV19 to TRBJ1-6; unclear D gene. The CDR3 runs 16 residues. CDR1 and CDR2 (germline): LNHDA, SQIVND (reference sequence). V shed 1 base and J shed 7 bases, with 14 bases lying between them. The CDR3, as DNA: TGTGCCAGTAGTATAGTCGCTCCTTCGGGGAATTCACCCCTCCACTTT. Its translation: CASSIVAPSGNSPLHF.

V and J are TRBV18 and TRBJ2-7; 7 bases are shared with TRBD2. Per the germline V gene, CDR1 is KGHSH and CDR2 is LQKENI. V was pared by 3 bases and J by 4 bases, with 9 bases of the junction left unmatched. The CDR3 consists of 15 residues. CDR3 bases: TGTGCCAGCTCACCCCTCTCCGGGAGGAGATACGAGCAGTACTTC. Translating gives CASSPLSGRRYEQYF.

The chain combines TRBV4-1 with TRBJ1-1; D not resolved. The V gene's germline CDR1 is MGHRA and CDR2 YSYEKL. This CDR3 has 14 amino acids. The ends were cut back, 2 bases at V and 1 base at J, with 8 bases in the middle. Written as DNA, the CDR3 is TGCGCCAGCAGCCAAAGTACTACGAACACTGAAGCTTTCTTT. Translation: CASSQSTTNTEAFF.

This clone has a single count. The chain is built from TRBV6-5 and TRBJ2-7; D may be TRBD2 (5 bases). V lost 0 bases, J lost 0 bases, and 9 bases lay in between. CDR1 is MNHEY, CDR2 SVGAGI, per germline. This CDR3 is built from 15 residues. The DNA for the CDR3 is TGTGCCAGCAGTTACTCCCGGGGAAGCTCCTACGAGCAGTACTTC. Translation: CASSYSRGSSYEQYF.

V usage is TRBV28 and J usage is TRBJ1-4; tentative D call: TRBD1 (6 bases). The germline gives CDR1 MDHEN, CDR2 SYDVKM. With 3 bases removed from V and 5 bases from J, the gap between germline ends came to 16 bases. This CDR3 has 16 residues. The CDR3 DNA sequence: TGTGCCAGCAGTTTCGGGGGGGCAGGGCAAAATGAAAAACTGTTTTTT. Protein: CASSFGGAGQNEKLFF.

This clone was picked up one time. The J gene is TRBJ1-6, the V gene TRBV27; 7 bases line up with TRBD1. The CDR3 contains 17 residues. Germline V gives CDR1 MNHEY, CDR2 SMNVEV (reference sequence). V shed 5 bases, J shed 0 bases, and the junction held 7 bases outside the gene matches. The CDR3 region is CASSHLTGSSYNSPLHF. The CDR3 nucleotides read TGTGCCAGCAGTCACCTGACAGGGAGCTCCTATAATTCACCCCTCCACTTT.

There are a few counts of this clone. Written as DNA, the CDR3 is TGTGCCTGGAGTATCACGGGAGGCTATGGCTACACCTTC. Its translation: CAWSITGGYGYTF. This sequence joins TRBV30 and TRBJ1-2; D uncertain. The CDR3 contains 13 residues. From germline, CDR1 is GTSNPN and CDR2 SVGIG (reference sequence). Trimming removed 2 bases at V and 4 bases at J, with 11 bases between.

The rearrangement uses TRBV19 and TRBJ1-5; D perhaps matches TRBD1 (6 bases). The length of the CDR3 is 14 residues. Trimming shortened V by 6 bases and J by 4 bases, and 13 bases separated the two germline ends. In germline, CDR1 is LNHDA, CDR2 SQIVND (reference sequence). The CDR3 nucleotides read TGTGCCAGTAGGCGCCAGGGGTGGAATCAGCCCCAGCATTTT. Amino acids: CASRRQGWNQPQHF.

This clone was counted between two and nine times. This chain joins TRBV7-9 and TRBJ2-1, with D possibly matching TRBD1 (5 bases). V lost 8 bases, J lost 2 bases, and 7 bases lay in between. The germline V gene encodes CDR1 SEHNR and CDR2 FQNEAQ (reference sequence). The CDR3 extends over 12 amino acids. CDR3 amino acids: CASGHTYNEQFF. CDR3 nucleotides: TGTGCCAGCGGACACACCTACAATGAGCAGTTCTTC.

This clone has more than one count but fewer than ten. The CDR3 DNA sequence: TGTGCCAGCAGCTTACAGTCCTACGAGCAGTACTTC. This encodes CASSLQSYEQYF. V and J are TRBV7-2 and TRBJ2-7; D gene ambiguous. The V and J ends lost 2 bases and 1 base respectively, with 3 bases between them. The CDR3 is 12 residues long. In germline, CDR1 is SGHTA, CDR2 FQGNSA. Complete variable domain (other parts from reference TRBV7-2 and TRBJ2-7): GAGVSQSPSNKVTEKGKDVELRCDPISGHTALYWYRQSLGQGLEFLIYFQGNSAPDKSGLPSDRFSAERTGGSVSTLTIQRTQQEDSAVYLCASSLQSYEQYFGPGTRLTVT.

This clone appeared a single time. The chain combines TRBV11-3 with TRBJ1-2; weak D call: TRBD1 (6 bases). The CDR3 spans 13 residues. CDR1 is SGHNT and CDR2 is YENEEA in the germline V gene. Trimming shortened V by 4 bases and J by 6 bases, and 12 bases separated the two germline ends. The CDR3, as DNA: TGTGCCAGCAGCTACAGGGAGGGGGATGGCTACACCTTC. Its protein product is CASSYREGDGYTF.

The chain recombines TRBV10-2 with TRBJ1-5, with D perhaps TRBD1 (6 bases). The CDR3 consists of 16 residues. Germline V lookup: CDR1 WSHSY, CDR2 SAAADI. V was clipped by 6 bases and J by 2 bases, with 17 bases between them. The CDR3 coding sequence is TGCGCCAGCAGCCATGACCGGGGGGCTGGCAATCAGCCCCAGCATTTT. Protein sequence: CASSHDRGAGNQPQHF.

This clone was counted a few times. The CDR3 here is CASSQDFASDTIYF. CDR3 nucleotide sequence: TGTGCCAGCAGCCAAGACTTCGCGTCGGACACCATATATTTT. The chain combines TRBV4-2 with TRBJ1-3, with no clear D. The germline gives CDR1 LGHNA, CDR2 YNFKEQ. This CDR3 region has 14 residues. The V end lost 0 bases, the J end lost 8 bases, and 11 bases lay between the germline ends.

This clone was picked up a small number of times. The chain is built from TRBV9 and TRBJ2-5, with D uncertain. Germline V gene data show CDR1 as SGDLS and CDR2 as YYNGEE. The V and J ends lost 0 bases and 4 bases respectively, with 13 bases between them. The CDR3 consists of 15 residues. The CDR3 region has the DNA TGTGCCAGCAGCGTAGATAGTACGCGAGGAGAGACCCAGTACTTC. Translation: CASSVDSTRGETQYF.

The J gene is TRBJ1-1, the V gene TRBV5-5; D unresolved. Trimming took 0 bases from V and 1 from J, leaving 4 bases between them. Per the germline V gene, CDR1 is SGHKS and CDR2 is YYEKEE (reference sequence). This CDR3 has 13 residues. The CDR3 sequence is CASSLGPNTEAFF. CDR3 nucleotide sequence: TGTGCCAGCAGCTTGGGGCCGAACACTGAAGCTTTCTTT.

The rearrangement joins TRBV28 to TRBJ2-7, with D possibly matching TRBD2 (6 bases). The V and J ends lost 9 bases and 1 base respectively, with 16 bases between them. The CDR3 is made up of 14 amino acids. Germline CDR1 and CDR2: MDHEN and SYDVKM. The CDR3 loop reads CASESGPISYEQYF. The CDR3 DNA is TGTGCCAGTGAGAGCGGGCCCATTTCCTACGAGCAGTACTTC.

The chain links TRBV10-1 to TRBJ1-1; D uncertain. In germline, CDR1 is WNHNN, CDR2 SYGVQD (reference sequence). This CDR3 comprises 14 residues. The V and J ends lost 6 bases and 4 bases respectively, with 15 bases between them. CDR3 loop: CASSYNSEGTEAFF. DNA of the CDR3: TGCGCCAGCAGCTACAATTCGGAGGGCACTGAAGCTTTCTTT.

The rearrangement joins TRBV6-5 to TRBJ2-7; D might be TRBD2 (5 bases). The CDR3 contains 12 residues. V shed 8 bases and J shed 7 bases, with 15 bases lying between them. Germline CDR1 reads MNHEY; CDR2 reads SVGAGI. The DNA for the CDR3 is TGTGCCAGCGGTAATCCGGGAAGAGAGCAGTACTTC. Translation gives CASGNPGREQYF.

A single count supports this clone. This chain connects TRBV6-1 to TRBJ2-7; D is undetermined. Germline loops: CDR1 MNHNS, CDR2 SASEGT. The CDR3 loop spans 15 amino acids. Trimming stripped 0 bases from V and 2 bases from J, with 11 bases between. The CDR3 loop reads CASSEAFQEAYEQYF. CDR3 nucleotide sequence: TGTGCCAGCAGTGAAGCGTTTCAGGAAGCCTACGAGCAGTACTTC.